This entry describes one T cell receptor (beta chain). Antigen: not known. The trim removed 0 bases at V and 10 bases at J, leaving 8 bases unmatched. Germline CDR1 reads SGDLS; CDR2 reads YYNGEE. CDR3 length: 15 amino acids. This sample was included in a study of CD8 T cells in ankylosing spondylitis. Broader study findings: Before this, some motif variants had been reported in reactive arthritis synovial fluid and blood. Disease-linked clones bore a CD8+ phenotype and were relatively rare in peripheral blood. Significant enrichment of disease-linked clones was reported in matched ankylosing spondylitis synovial fluid. Within ankylosing spondylitis blood, a TCR beta motif made up of roughly eight highly homologous variants appeared to be characteristic.

Libraries of TCR beta came from quantitative 5'-RACE with molecular barcodes. One entry per CDR3 protein, called by TCRdb with MiXCR from the 5' RACE reads. The data hold 670,000 or so distinct CDR3 sequences, with over 15% observed a single time. The sequenced material came from blood, either unsorted or a sorted T cell fraction (not recorded which). This rearrangement joins TRBV9 to TRBJ2-1; 9 bases map to TRBD2. The sequence came from a male donor with ankylosing spondylitis. The CDR3 sequence is CASSVGASGKEEQFF. In DNA, the CDR3 is TGTGCCAGCAGCGTAGGGGCTAGCGGGAAGGAGGAGCAGTTCTTC. The whole variable domain, filled in from reference TRBV9 and TRBJ2-1, reads DSGVTQTPKHLITATGQRVTLRCSPRSGDLSVYWYQQSLDQGLQFLIQYYNGEERAKGNILERFSAQQFPDLHSELNLSSLELGDSALYFCASSVGASGKEEQFFGPGTRLTVL.